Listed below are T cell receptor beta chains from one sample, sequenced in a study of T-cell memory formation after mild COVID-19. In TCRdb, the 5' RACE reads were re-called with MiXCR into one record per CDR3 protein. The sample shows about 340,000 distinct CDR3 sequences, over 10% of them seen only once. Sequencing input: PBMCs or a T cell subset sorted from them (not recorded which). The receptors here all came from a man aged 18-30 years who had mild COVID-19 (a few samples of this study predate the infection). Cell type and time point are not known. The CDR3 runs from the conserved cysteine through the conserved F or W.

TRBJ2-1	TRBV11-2	CASSPSPRGANEQFF
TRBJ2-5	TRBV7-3	CASSSDRGSETQYF
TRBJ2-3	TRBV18	CASSRGTAVDTQYF
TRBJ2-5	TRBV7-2	CASRRTGGETQYF
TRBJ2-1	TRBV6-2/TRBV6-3	CASSYRTSGGHEQFF
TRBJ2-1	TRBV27	CASSRRASGGLNEQFF
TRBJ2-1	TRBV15	CATQVAAGNEQFF
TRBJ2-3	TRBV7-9	CASSLFGQVTDTQYF
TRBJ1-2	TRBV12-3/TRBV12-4	CASPGEVRVNYGYTF
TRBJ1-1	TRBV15	CATSTRQTGTEAFF
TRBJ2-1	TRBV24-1	CATSGTVGEGEQFF
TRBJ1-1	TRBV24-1	CATRRQGATEAFF
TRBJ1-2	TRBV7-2	CASSPSTGRSYGYTF
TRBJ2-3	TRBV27	CASRQFGQASTDTQYF
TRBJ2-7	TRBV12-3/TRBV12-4	CASSLRGVGGSEQYF
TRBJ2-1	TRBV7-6	CASSPSIGGRSYNEQFF
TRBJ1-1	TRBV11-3	CASSLDGQGSTEAFF
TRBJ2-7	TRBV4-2	CASSQRGAPYEQYF
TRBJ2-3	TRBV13	CASSLDGSSSTDTQYF
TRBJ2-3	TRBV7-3	CASSTPSAPTDTQYF
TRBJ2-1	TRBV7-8	CASSYRQGQGYNEQFF
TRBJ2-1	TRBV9	CASSVWDTAYNEQFF
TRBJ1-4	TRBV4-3	CASRDRINEKLFF
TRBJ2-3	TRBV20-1	CSASSGSDTQYF
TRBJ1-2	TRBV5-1	CASSLTRQGGNYGYTF
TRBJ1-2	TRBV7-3	CASSLSPRSYGYTF
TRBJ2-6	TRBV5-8	CASSLTVPANVLTF
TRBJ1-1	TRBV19	CASSPQTVMNTEAFF